A selection of T cell receptor beta chains follows, all from one sample in a study of blood T cell repertoires in COVID-19. Clones were sequenced by immunoSEQ multiplex PCR, and TCRdb holds only the in-frame ones, with some missing. Among a few hundred thousand clones listed, 88% were seen once. Sequenced: peripheral blood. The origin of the receptors is a man between 50 and 59 years old with COVID-19, enrolled during active disease. Each CDR3 is given with its conserved first and last residue. A D gene is named only where the DNA matches it firmly. Not all rows give a size; the values are once, few, many and, for expanded clones, a class.

v_gene	d_gene	abundance	j_gene	CDR3nt	CDR3aa
TRBV7-9	.	.	TRBJ1-1	TGTGCCAGCAGCCGCAATTATGAGGGCACTGAAGCTTTCTTT	CASSRNYEGTEAFF
TRBV5-1	TRBD2	once	TRBJ2-3	TGCGCCAGCAGCTTTGGGTCTAGCGGGAATACAGATACGCAGTATTTT	CASSFGSSGNTDTQYF
TRBV29-1	.	once	TRBJ2-7	TGCAGCGTTCGACAGACGCACTACGAGCAGTACTTC	CSVRQTHYEQYF
TRBV5-1	TRBD1	once	TRBJ1-5	TGCGCCAGCAGCTTAGATGGACAGGTTAATCAGCCCCAGCATTTT	CASSLDGQVNQPQHF
TRBV6-6	.	.	TRBJ2-7	TGTGCCAGCAGTTATTTAGGGGGTAGCGCGTCCTACGAGCAGTACTTC	CASSYLGGSASYEQYF
TRBV30	TRBD1	.	TRBJ1-1	TGTGCCCGGAGAGGGGCGACAGGGGGCGCAGGTGAAGCTTTCTTT	CARRGATGGAGEAFF
TRBV5-1	.	.	TRBJ2-7	TGCGCCAGCAGACTACAGGTGAGCTCCTACGAGCAGTACTTC	CASRLQVSSYEQYF
TRBV25-1	TRBD2	.	TRBJ2-1	TGTGCCAGCAGTGAAGGGACTAGCGGAAACTACAATGAGCAGTTCTTC	CASSEGTSGNYNEQFF
TRBV6-4	TRBD2	.	TRBJ2-3	TGTGCCAGCAGTCGGGGGGGAGGCACAGATACGCAGTATTTT	CASSRGGGTDTQYF
TRBV5-5	.	.	TRBJ1-2	TGTGCCAGCAGCCCGGCCCCCCCGGGACTCAGTAATACCTTC	CASSPAPPGLSNTF
TRBV11-2	TRBD1	once	TRBJ1-5	TGTGCCAGCAGCTTAGGGGACAGACCCAATCAGCCCCAGCATTTT	CASSLGDRPNQPQHF
TRBV6-5	.	.	TRBJ2-4	TGTGCCAGCAGGTCAGGAGCCAAAAACATTCAGTACTTC	CASRSGAKNIQYF
TRBV6-2/TRBV6-3	TRBD2	.	TRBJ2-3	TGTGCCAGCAGTTACTCGATAGCGGGGGGGCCAAATACGCAGTATTTT	CASSYSIAGGPNTQYF
TRBV6-5	TRBD2	.	TRBJ2-1	TGTGCCAGCAGTTACCCGACTAGCGGGAGAATTGAGCAGTTCTTC	CASSYPTSGRIEQFF
TRBV19	TRBD1	.	TRBJ2-1	TGTGCCAGTAACAACCGCAGGGGGAATGAGCAGTTCTTC	CASNNRRGNEQFF